A selection of T cell receptor beta chains follows, all from one sample in a study of cytomegalovirus exposure and HLA in healthy donors. This table comes from immunoSEQ multiplex PCR, and its TCRdb copy is limited to in-frame clones, with some not included. The sample lists 90,000 to 100,000 clones, about 62% occurring once. The sequenced sample was PBMCs. The receptors originated from a young man in good health and CMV-seronegative. Both conserved end residues are part of each CDR3. D genes are given only for firm matches. Clone size appears in some rows only: once, few, many, or a class for an expanded clone.

TRBJ2-1,-,TRBD1,TRBV5-1,CASSTMDRGYEQFF,TGCGCCAGCAGCACGATGGACAGGGGCTATGAGCAGTTCTTC
TRBJ1-2,-,-,TRBV6-1,CASSEALGNGDGYTF,TGTGCCAGCAGTGAAGCGCTGGGTAACGGGGATGGCTACACCTTC
TRBJ2-5,few,-,TRBV11-2,CASSSPRHRASAQTQYF,TGTGCCAGCAGCTCACCCCGGCACAGGGCTTCGGCTCAGACCCAGTACTTC
TRBJ2-5,-,TRBD2,TRBV18,CASSPINRTSGAQETQYF,TGTGCCAGCTCACCAATTAACCGGACTAGCGGGGCCCAAGAGACCCAGTACTTC
TRBJ1-1,-,TRBD1,TRBV10-3,CATGQGGNTEAFF,TGTGCCACGGGACAGGGTGGGAACACTGAAGCTTTCTTT
TRBJ2-2,few,-,TRBV5-4,CASSLLSNTGELFF,TGTGCCAGCAGCTTGCTGTCCAACACCGGGGAGCTGTTTTTT
TRBJ2-3,-,-,TRBV11-3,CASSSKVGPDTQYF,TGTGCCAGCAGCTCAAAGGTGGGCCCTGATACGCAGTATTTT
TRBJ1-3,-,-,TRBV7-9,CASSFRSGNTIYF,TGTGCCAGCAGCTTCCGCTCTGGAAACACCATATATTTT
TRBJ2-7,-,TRBD1,TRBV4-1,CASSRIREFRTGSFYEQYF,TGCGCCAGCAGCCGGATAAGGGAGTTTCGGACAGGGAGCTTCTACGAGCAGTACTTC
TRBJ1-5,few,-,TRBV30,CACQDGNSNQPQHF,TGTGCCTGCCAGGACGGGAATAGCAATCAGCCCCAGCATTTT
TRBJ2-3,-,TRBD2,TRBV19,CASSNHPSGRTDTQYF,TGTGCCAGTAGTAACCATCCTAGCGGGAGAACGGATACGCAGTATTTT
TRBJ2-7,few,TRBD1,TRBV2,CASIRDRGPYEQYF,TGTGCCAGCATCCGGGACAGGGGACCCTACGAGCAGTACTTC
TRBJ1-2,-,-,TRBV4-3,CASSLGGGNNYGYTF,TGCGCCAGCAGCCTCGGGGGGGGGAATAACTATGGCTACACCTTC
TRBJ2-2,-,-,TRBV4-1,CASSPPNWELFF,TGCGCCAGCAGCCCCCCCAATTGGGAGCTGTTTTTT
TRBJ2-2,few,-,TRBV6-5,CASSTPQAGTGELFF,TGTGCCAGCAGTACCCCGCAGGCTGGCACCGGGGAGCTGTTTTTT
TRBJ2-1,-,TRBD1,TRBV5-5,CASSPGQGSYNEQFF,TGTGCCAGCAGCCCTGGACAGGGATCCTACAATGAGCAGTTCTTC
TRBJ2-1,few,TRBD2,TRBV11-2,CASSLSGMYNEQFF,TGTGCCAGCAGCCTTAGCGGGATGTACAATGAGCAGTTCTTC
TRBJ1-1,-,-,TRBV18,CASSPGLGRGRRTEAFF,TGTGCCAGCTCACCTGGTTTAGGCAGGGGAAGGAGGACTGAAGCTTTCTTT
TRBJ1-1,few,TRBD1,TRBV11-2,CASSLYGDSYMNTEAFF,TGTGCCAGCAGCCTGTACGGGGACAGCTACATGAACACTGAAGCTTTCTTT
TRBJ1-3,-,-,TRBV5-5,CASSWGVSGNTIYF,TGTGCCAGCAGCTGGGGGGTATCTGGAAACACCATATATTTT
TRBJ1-5,-,TRBD1,TRBV2,CASRSTGVSNQPQHF,TGTGCCAGCAGATCGACAGGGGTTAGCAATCAGCCCCAGCATTTT
TRBJ2-7,few,-,TRBV7-2,CASGEWERSHEQYF,TGTGCCAGCGGGGAATGGGAGAGAAGCCACGAGCAGTACTTC
TRBJ1-1,-,-,TRBV6-5,CASSSGAMNTEAFF,TGTGCCAGCAGTTCAGGGGCCATGAACACTGAAGCTTTCTTT
TRBJ2-3,-,TRBD2,TRBV7-3,CASSPPSGGKGDTQYF,TGTGCCAGCAGCCCTCCTAGCGGGGGGAAGGGAGATACGCAGTATTTT
TRBJ2-2,once,-,TRBV7-9,CASSLGYAGRNPNTGELFF,TGTGCCAGCAGCTTAGGATACGCTGGCAGGAACCCGAACACCGGGGAGCTGTTTTTT
TRBJ2-7,-,TRBD1,TRBV14,CASSRGQGSYEQYF,TGTGCCAGCAGCCGAGGACAGGGGTCCTACGAGCAGTACTTC
TRBJ1-5,-,TRBD1,TRBV10-3,CAAGQGSNQPQHF,TGTGCCGCCGGACAGGGAAGCAATCAGCCCCAGCATTTT
TRBJ2-3,-,TRBD2,TRBV27,CASSFAGLAAPVLSTDTQYF,TGTGCCAGCAGTTTTGCGGGACTAGCGGCGCCTGTTCTTAGCACAGATACGCAGTATTTT
TRBJ1-3,few,TRBD1,TRBV25-1,CASSRQGGGNTIYF,TGTGCCAGCTCCCGACAGGGGGGTGGAAACACCATATATTTT
TRBJ1-2,-,-,TRBV7-9,CSSSPPWQVDEGYTF,TGTTCCAGCAGCCCCCCTTGGCAGGTCGATGAGGGCTACACCTTC
TRBJ1-1,-,TRBD1,TRBV10-3,CAISGDSRLRAFF,TGTGCCATCAGTGGGGACAGCCGATTGCGAGCTTTCTTT
TRBJ2-7,-,TRBD1,TRBV9,CASSANPQGTSYEQYF,TGTGCCAGCAGCGCCAACCCACAGGGGACCTCCTACGAGCAGTACTTC
TRBJ2-5,-,TRBD1,TRBV9,CASSVGGGRGEQETQYF,TGTGCCAGCAGCGTAGGAGGGGGCAGGGGAGAACAAGAGACCCAGTACTTC
TRBJ1-5,-,-,TRBV11-1,CASSLEENQPQHF,TGTGCCAGCAGCTTAGAAGAGAATCAGCCCCAGCATTTT
TRBJ2-3,-,-,TRBV30,CAWSAGTPDTQYF,TGTGCCTGGAGTGCAGGGACTCCAGATACGCAGTATTTT
TRBJ1-2,few,TRBD1,TRBV5-4,CASSLDRGGYGYTF,TGTGCCAGCAGCCTGGACAGGGGGGGATATGGCTACACCTTC
TRBJ2-2,-,TRBD1,TRBV28,CASRTPGQGRGGELFF,TGTGCCAGCAGAACACCGGGACAGGGAAGAGGCGGGGAGCTGTTTTTT
TRBJ2-7,-,-,TRBV11-2,CASSSGTGGLVEQYF,TGTGCCAGCAGCTCCGGTACCGGGGGGCTGGTCGAGCAGTACTTC
TRBJ2-1,-,-,TRBV30,CAWSVPVSDGRPYNEQFF,TGTGCCTGGAGTGTACCAGTGTCGGACGGGAGACCTTACAATGAGCAGTTCTTC
TRBJ1-6,-,-,TRBV19,CASSPLAAYNSPLHF,TGTGCCAGTAGTCCTCTGGCCGCCTATAATTCACCCCTCCACTTT
TRBJ2-2,-,-,TRBV6-5,CASRPRGGGELFF,TGTGCCAGCAGGCCTAGGGGTGGCGGGGAGCTGTTTTTT
TRBJ1-1,-,TRBD1,TRBV6-1,CASHTGGSEAFF,TGTGCCAGCCATACAGGGGGGTCTGAAGCTTTCTTT
TRBJ2-1,-,TRBD2,TRBV9,CASSARLAGVFYNEQFF,TGTGCCAGCAGCGCTCGGTTAGCGGGAGTTTTCTACAATGAGCAGTTCTTC
TRBJ1-1,-,TRBD1,TRBV18,CASSRGQATNTEAFF,TGTGCCAGCTCCCGGGGACAGGCTACGAACACTGAAGCTTTCTTT
TRBJ2-1,-,TRBD1,TRBV4-1,CASSPYRGSYNEQFF,TGCGCCAGCAGCCCGTACAGGGGTTCCTACAATGAGCAGTTCTTC
TRBJ2-7,-,-,TRBV6-1,CASSVGGYEQYF,TGTGCCAGCAGTGTAGGCGGCTACGAGCAGTACTTC
TRBJ2-2,-,-,TRBV7-3,CASSLDLKGSQGLSTGELFF,TGTGCCAGCAGCTTAGACCTCAAGGGGTCCCAGGGATTATCCACCGGGGAGCTGTTTTTT
TRBJ2-3,-,TRBD2,TRBV7-9,CSSIRLAGVKDTQYF,TGTTCCAGCATCCGACTAGCGGGAGTCAAAGATACGCAGTATTTT
TRBJ1-4,once,-,TRBV4-3,CASSQDMGVRGKLFF,TGCGCCAGCAGCCAAGATATGGGCGTCCGTGGAAAACTGTTTTTT
TRBJ2-7,-,-,TRBV6-6,CASSYADRIYEQYF,TGTGCCAGCAGTTACGCCGACAGGATCTACGAGCAGTACTTC